Presented here are 25 T cell receptor beta chains from one specimen sequenced in a study of metastatic and nonmetastatic thyroid tumors. Thyroid surgery took place with no prior treatment in any patient. MiXCR was used by TCRdb to re-call the PCR reads. The sample includes about 32,000 clones, 20% of them seen just once. Source material: blood. The source of these receptors is a female donor with papillary thyroid cancer or a benign thyroid nodule (not recorded which). Some clones in this sample may be carry-over from other donors' samples.

This clone was detected ten times or more. The rearrangement links TRBV6-1 to TRBJ1-2, with D uncertain. CDR1 is MNHNS and CDR2 is SASEGT in the germline V gene. This CDR3 has 14 residues. Between the trimmed V and J ends, which lost 6 bases and 4 bases, there was a span of 15 bases. CDR3 amino acids: CASRGAVGSYGYTF. Written as DNA, the CDR3 is TGTGCCAGCAGGGGCGCCGTGGGGAGCTATGGCTACACCTTC.

The sample holds a few counts of this clone. The J gene is TRBJ1-1, the V gene TRBV7-9; 7 bases are shared with TRBD1. CDR1 and CDR2 (germline): SEHNR, FQNEAQ (reference sequence). V lost 6 bases and J lost 2; bases outside the gene matches: 9. The CDR3 has 15 residues. The CDR3 bases are TGTGCCAGCAGGGATACGGGACAGCCTAACACTGAAGCTTTCTTT. Translating gives CASRDTGQPNTEAFF.

The chain carries TRBV6-2 or TRBV6-3 and TRBJ1-2; the D gene is possibly TRBD1 (5 bases). With 2 bases removed from V and 4 bases from J, the gap between germline ends came to 11 bases. This CDR3 region has 14 residues. Per germline, CDR1 MNHEY and CDR2 SVGEGT. The CDR3 nucleotides are TGTGCCAGCAGTTACACTACAGGAGGCTATGGCTACACCTTC. Translation: CASSYTTGGYGYTF.

A word on this clone: This likely comes from a read error, as the CDR3 has no conserved phenylalanine or tryptophan at its end. V and J are TRBV5-4 and TRBJ2-7, with a tentative D call TRBD2 (6 bases). Trimming shortened V by 1 base and J by 4 bases, and 15 bases separated the two germline ends. The CDR3 loop spans 15 amino acids. CDR1 and CDR2 (germline): SGHNT, YYREEE (reference sequence). CDR3 in DNA: TGTGCCAGCAGCTTGCGGGGAGGCCAAGATTACGAGCAGTACTCC. Protein sequence: CASSLRGGQDYEQYS.

The sample holds many counts of this clone. The V and J genes are TRBV19 and TRBJ2-2; 7 bases align to TRBD1. The CDR3 length is 17 residues. The J segment lost 6 bases and the V segment lost 5 bases, leaving 15 bases of the junction unmatched. Germline V gene lookup returns CDR1 LNHDA and CDR2 SQIVND (reference sequence). CDR3 protein: CASSSPQGLGVPGELFF. DNA of the CDR3: TGTGCCAGTAGTTCGCCACAGGGGTTAGGGGTCCCCGGGGAGCTGTTTTTT.

This clone was observed at least ten times. The chain is built from TRBV20-1 and TRBJ1-2; the D is unclear. The V gene's germline CDR1 is DFQATT and CDR2 SNEGSKA (reference sequence). The V gene lost 3 bases and the J gene lost 3 bases, with 5 bases spanning the gap. This CDR3 is built from 11 residues. The CDR3 nucleotides read TGCAGTGCTAGTAGAGACTATGGCTACACCTTC. Its translation is CSASRDYGYTF.

The gene calls are TRBV28 and TRBJ2-7; 8 nucleotides match TRBD1. J was trimmed by 3 bases and V by 6 bases; bases with no gene match: 4. CDR1 MDHEN and CDR2 SYDVKM come from the germline V gene. CDR3 size: 13 residues. DNA for the CDR3: TGTGCCAGCAGGACAGGGGTAATCTACGAGCAGTACTTC. As protein: CASRTGVIYEQYF. The full variable domain, its missing parts supplied by reference TRBV28 and TRBJ2-7, is DVKVTQSSRYLVKRTGEKVFLECVQDMDHENMFWYRQDPGLGLRLIYFSYDVKMKEKGDIPEGYSVSREKKERFSLILESASTNQTSMYLCASRTGVIYEQYFGPGTRLTVT.

The rearrangement joins TRBV3-1 to TRBJ1-1, with D hard to call. V was shortened by 4 bases and J by 6 bases, with 18 bases between the two germline ends. CDR3 length: 15 residues. Germline V lookup: CDR1 LGHDT, CDR2 YNNKEL (reference sequence). The CDR3 DNA follows: TGTGCCAGCAGCCGTGATCCGGGCCCCGGGGCTGAAGCTTTCTTT. This codes for CASSRDPGPGAEAFF.

This clone has at least ten counts. The V gene is TRBV7-9, the J gene TRBJ1-3; D not certain. There are 15 residues in the CDR3. CDR1 is SEHNR, CDR2 FQNEAQ, per germline (reference sequence). V shed 0 bases and J shed 2 bases, with 8 bases lying between them. The CDR3 nucleotides are TGTGCCAGCAGCTTAGCGGCCGGGACTGGAAACACCATATATTTT. Residues: CASSLAAGTGNTIYF. Supplemented by reference TRBV7-9 and TRBJ1-3, the full variable domain reads DTGVSQNPRHKITKRGQNVTFRCDPISEHNRLYWYRQTLGQGPEFLTYFQNEAQLEKSRLLSDRFSAERPKGSFSTLEIQRTEQGDSAMYLCASSLAAGTGNTIYFGEGSWLTVV.

This chain links TRBV6-1 with TRBJ2-7; possibly TRBD2 for D (5 bases). Germline lookup yields CDR1 MNHNS and CDR2 SASEGT. CDR3 length: 11 residues. The germline V and J ends were trimmed by 11 bases and 2 bases, with 10 bases remaining between them. The DNA of the CDR3 is TGTGCCGGCGGAGGACCCTACGAGCAGTACTTC. Translation: CAGGGPYEQYF.

In its sample, this clone was seen a few times. The V call is TRBV4-2, the J call TRBJ2-2, with D possibly matching TRBD1 (7 bases). Germline values: CDR1 LGHNA, CDR2 YNFKEQ. V was pared by 4 bases and J by 5 bases, with 14 bases between. This CDR3 is 15 amino acids long. Here the CDR3 reads CASSPEGAGTGELFF. CDR3 sequence (DNA): TGTGCCAGCAGCCCCGAGGGGGCGGGGACCGGGGAGCTGTTTTTT.

This clone has ten or more counts. This may arise from a read error, as a much more abundant clone is one base away. The sample has other DNA sequences that encode this CDR3 too. The chain has TRBV28 and TRBJ1-3; D call uncertain. This CDR3 contains 11 residues. CDR1 and CDR2 (germline): MDHEN, SYDVKM. In DNA form, the CDR3 reads TGTGCACACCGCTCTGGAAACACCATATATTTT. Translation gives CAHRSGNTIYF.

This clone has at least ten counts. The chain joins TRBV9 to TRBJ2-3, with a tentative D call TRBD2 (6 bases). This CDR3 comprises 14 residues. Trimming stripped 3 bases from V and 6 bases from J, with 14 bases between. Germline V gene sequence: CDR1 SGDLS, CDR2 YYNGEE. The CDR3 DNA reads TGTGCCAGCAGCGGCGGGATTCTGGCCGATACGCAGTATTTT. This sequence encodes CASSGGILADTQYF.

This chain joins TRBV6-1 and TRBJ2-3, with no clear D. This CDR3 has 14 amino acids. Germline loops: CDR1 MNHNS, CDR2 SASEGT. Trimming shortened V by 7 bases and J by 10 bases, and 21 bases separated the two germline ends. CDR3 amino acids: CASTPSSSPSSQYF. CDR3 coding DNA: TGTGCCAGCACCCCCTCTTCTAGTCCCTCATCGCAGTATTTT.

The V call is TRBV6-1, the J call TRBJ2-7; the D is unclear. The V and J ends lost 7 bases and 2 bases respectively, with 12 bases between them. CDR3 length equals 13 residues. From germline, CDR1 is MNHNS and CDR2 SASEGT. The CDR3 nucleotides are TGTGCCAGCACCTCGGTCGGACCCTACGAGCAGTACTTC. It codes for CASTSVGPYEQYF.

This clone was seen ten or more times. J is TRBJ1-2 and V is TRBV7-6; TRBD1 aligns across 10 bases. The CDR3 extends over 15 amino acids. Trimming cost V 2 bases and J 8 bases; bases outside gene matches: 8. From germline, CDR1 is SGHVS and CDR2 FNYEAQ. CDR3 amino acids: CASSLLTGGALGYTF. The CDR3 coding sequence is TGTGCCAGCAGCTTATTGACAGGGGGCGCCTTGGGCTACACCTTC.

The V gene is TRBV6-1, the J gene TRBJ2-7; D gene ambiguous. V was clipped by 5 bases and J by 0 bases, with 14 bases between them. The CDR3 contains 15 residues. Germline V CDR1 and CDR2: MNHNS, SASEGT. CDR3 residues: CASSLVTLGSYEQYF. In nucleotides, the CDR3 is TGTGCCAGCAGTTTAGTAACGCTCGGCTCCTACGAGCAGTACTTC.

The V and J genes are TRBV12-3 or TRBV12-4 and TRBJ2-3, with TRBD1 matching 10 bases. The CDR3 is 14 amino acids. V lost 5 bases to trimming and J lost 12 bases; unmatched junction nucleotides: 11. CDR3 nucleotide sequence: TGTGCCAGCAGTCCCCGGGACAGGGGAGAGACCCAGTATTTT. Translation gives CASSPRDRGETQYF.

This clone was seen more than once but under ten times. The conserved phenylalanine or tryptophan normally closing the CDR3 is absent here, so this likely arose from a read error. J is TRBJ1-2 and V is TRBV6-1; D unclear. This CDR3 is 12 amino acids long. Germline V gene data show CDR1 as MNHNS and CDR2 as SASEGT. V gave up 6 bases and J gave up 4 bases, with 9 bases separating them. The CDR3 nucleotides are TGTGCCAGCAGCTCGACCTGCTATGGCTACACCCTC. It is translated as CASSSTCYGYTL.

The rearrangement joins TRBV5-1 to TRBJ1-3, with 8 bases aligning to TRBD1. CDR3 length: 17 residues. In germline, CDR1 is SGHRS, CDR2 YFSETQ. The trim removed 0 bases at V and 0 bases at J, leaving 5 bases unmatched. The CDR3 sequence is CASSLVWGTGSGNTIYF. In DNA, the CDR3 is TGCGCCAGCAGCTTGGTTTGGGGGACAGGCTCTGGAAACACCATATATTTT.

This clone turned up a few times. The gene calls are TRBV10-3 and TRBJ2-7, with D maybe TRBD1 (7 bases). The V end was cut by 2 bases, the J end by 4 bases, with 18 bases between. This CDR3 region has 16 residues. Germline V gene sequence: CDR1 ENHRY, CDR2 SYGVKD. The CDR3 region is CAISEGGTDSGYEQYF. In DNA, the CDR3 is TGTGCCATCAGTGAGGGGGGGACAGACTCGGGTTACGAGCAGTACTTC.

The chain employs TRBV10-3 and TRBJ2-7; D is possibly TRBD1 (5 bases). V lost 4 bases, J lost 5 bases, and 9 bases lay in between. The CDR3 length is 12 residues. Germline V gene data show CDR1 as ENHRY and CDR2 as SYGVKD. CDR3 sequence reads: CAISGQGNEQYF. The CDR3 bases are TGTGCCATCAGTGGGCAGGGCAACGAGCAGTACTTC.

V and J are TRBV5-1 and TRBJ2-5; D is unclear. V was clipped by 2 bases and J by 11 bases, with 19 bases between them. There are 14 residues in the CDR3. Germline CDR1 and CDR2: SGHRS and YFSETQ. The CDR3 region is CASSFGRNQEKQYF. The CDR3 nucleotides are TGCGCCAGCAGCTTCGGACGCAACCAAGAGAAGCAGTACTTC.

This clone was detected ten times or more. The CDR3 reads CASTQGYQPQHF. The CDR3 bases are TGTGCCAGCACCCAGGGATATCAGCCCCAGCATTTT. The J gene is TRBJ1-5, the V gene TRBV6-1; D possibly corresponds to TRBD1 (5 bases). The germline V gene has CDR1 MNHNS and CDR2 SASEGT. The CDR3 totals 12 residues. Trimming left V 7 bases short and J 5 bases short, with 9 bases between.

This clone was observed a handful of times. V gene TRBV6-1 combines with J gene TRBJ2-2; 7 nucleotides agree with TRBD1. Germline V gene sequence: CDR1 MNHNS, CDR2 SASEGT. This CDR3 has 15 amino acids. The ends lost 3 bases at V and 7 bases at J; junction bases unmatched: 8. The CDR3, as DNA: TGTGCCAGCAGTGATCCACAGGGGAGAGACGGGGAGCTGTTTTTT. Translated, it gives CASSDPQGRDGELFF.